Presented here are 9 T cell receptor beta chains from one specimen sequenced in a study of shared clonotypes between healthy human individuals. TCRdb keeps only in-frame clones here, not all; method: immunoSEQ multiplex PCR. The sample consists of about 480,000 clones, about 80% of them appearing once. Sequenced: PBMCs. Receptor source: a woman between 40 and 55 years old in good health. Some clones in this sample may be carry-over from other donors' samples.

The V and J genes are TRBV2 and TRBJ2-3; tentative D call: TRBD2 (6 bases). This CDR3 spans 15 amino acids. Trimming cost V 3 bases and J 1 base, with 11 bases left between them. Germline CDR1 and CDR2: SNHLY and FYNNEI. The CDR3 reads CASSDRTTGTDTQYF. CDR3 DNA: TGTGCCAGCAGTGATAGGACTACGGGCACAGATACGCAGTATTTT. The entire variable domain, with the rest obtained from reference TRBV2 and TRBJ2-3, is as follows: EPEVTQTPSHQVTQMGQEVILRCVPISNHLYFYWYRQILGQKVEFLVSFYNNEISEKSEIFDDQFSVERPDGSNFTLKIRSTKLEDSAMYFCASSDRTTGTDTQYFGPGTRLTVL.

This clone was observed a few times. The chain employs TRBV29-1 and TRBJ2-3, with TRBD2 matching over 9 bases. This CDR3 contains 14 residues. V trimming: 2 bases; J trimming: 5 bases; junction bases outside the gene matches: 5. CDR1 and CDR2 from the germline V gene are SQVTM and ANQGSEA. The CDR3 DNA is TGCAGCGTTGAACCGGGACTAGCAAGAGATACGCAGTATTTT. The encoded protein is CSVEPGLARDTQYF.

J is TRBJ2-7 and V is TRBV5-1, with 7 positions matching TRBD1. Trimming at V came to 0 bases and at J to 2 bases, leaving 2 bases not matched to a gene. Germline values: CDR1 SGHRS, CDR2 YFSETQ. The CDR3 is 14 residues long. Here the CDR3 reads CASSLEGTAYEQYF. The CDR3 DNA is TGCGCCAGCAGCTTGGAGGGGACAGCCTACGAGCAGTACTTC.

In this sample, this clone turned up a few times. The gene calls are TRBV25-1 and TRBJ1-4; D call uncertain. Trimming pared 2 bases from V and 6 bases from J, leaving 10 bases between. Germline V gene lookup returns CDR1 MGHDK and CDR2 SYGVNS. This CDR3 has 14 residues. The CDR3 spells CASSEIVQYEKLFF. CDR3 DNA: TGTGCCAGCAGTGAAATCGTCCAATATGAAAAACTGTTTTTT.

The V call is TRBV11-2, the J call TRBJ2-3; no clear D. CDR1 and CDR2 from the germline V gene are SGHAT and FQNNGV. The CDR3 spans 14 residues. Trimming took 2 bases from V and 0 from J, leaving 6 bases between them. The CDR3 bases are TGTGCCAGCAGCTTAATCCGTAGCACAGATACGCAGTATTTT. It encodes CASSLIRSTDTQYF.

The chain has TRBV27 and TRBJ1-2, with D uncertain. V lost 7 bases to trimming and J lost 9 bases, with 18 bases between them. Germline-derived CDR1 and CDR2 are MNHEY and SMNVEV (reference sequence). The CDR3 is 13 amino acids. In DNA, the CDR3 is TGTGCCAGCACCCCAGGACCCGGAGGGAGCTACACCTTC. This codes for CASTPGPGGSYTF.

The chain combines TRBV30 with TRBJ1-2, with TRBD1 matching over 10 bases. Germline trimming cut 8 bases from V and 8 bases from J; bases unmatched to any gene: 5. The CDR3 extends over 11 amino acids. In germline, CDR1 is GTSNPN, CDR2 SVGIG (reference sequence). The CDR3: CAAGQGGGYTF. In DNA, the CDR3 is TGTGCCGCCGGACAGGGGGGCGGCTACACCTTC.

The CDR3 sequence: CASSLFDRGGYTF. The DNA of the CDR3 is TGTGCCAGCAGCTTATTCGACAGGGGTGGCTACACCTTC. V gene TRBV7-9 combines with J gene TRBJ1-2, with 8 bases fitting TRBD1. The V gene end was trimmed by 2 bases and the J gene end by 7 bases; junction bases not matched to a gene: 3. The CDR3 extends over 13 amino acids. CDR1 and CDR2 from the germline V gene are SEHNR and FQNEAQ (reference sequence).

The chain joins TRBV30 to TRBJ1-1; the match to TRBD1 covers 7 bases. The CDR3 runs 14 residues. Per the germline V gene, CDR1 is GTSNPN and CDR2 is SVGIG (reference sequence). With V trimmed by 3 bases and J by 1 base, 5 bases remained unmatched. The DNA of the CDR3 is TGTGCCTGGAGGGGAGACAGGGAGAACACTGAAGCTTTCTTT. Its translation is CAWRGDRENTEAFF.